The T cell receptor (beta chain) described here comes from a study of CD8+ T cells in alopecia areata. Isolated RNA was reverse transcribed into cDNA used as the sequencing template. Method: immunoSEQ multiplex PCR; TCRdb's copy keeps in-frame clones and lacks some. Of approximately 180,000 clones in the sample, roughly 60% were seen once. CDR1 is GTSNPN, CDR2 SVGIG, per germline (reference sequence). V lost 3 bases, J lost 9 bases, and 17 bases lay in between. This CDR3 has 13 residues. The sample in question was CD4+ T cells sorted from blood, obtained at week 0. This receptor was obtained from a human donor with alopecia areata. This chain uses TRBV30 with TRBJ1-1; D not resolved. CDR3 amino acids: CAWSSGLNPKAFF. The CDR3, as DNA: TGTGCCTGGAGCTCCGGACTGAACCCGAAAGCTTTCTTT.